A selection of T cell receptor beta chains follows, all from one sample in a study of shared T cell receptors in the human thymus. Data came from immunoSEQ multiplex PCR; TCRdb stores just in-frame clones and leaves some out. Found here are about 380,000 clones, more than 85% of them singletons; the top ten hold roughly 0.02%. Source material: thymocytes. These receptors were obtained from a human donor. CDR3s include the opening cysteine and the closing phenylalanine or tryptophan. Fields, in order: clone size, V gene, J gene, D gene, CDR3 DNA, CDR3 protein. A D gene is named only where the DNA matches it firmly. The size of a clone is reported for some rows only, either as once, few or many, or as a class for expanded clones.

clone size: NA
V gene: TRBV4-1
J gene: TRBJ2-7
D gene: NA
CDR3 DNA: TGCGCCAGCAGGCGGGAGATAGGGGGCCACGAGCAGTACTTC
CDR3 protein: CASRREIGGHEQYF

clone size: NA
V gene: TRBV4-3
J gene: TRBJ1-2
D gene: NA
CDR3 DNA: TGCGCCAGCAGCCAAAGACAGGAGAACTATGGCTACACCTTC
CDR3 protein: CASSQRQENYGYTF

clone size: once
V gene: TRBV27
J gene: TRBJ2-2
D gene: NA
CDR3 DNA: TGTGCCAGCAGTTTCCGACCCCGAAGGAACACCGGGGAGCTGTTTTTT
CDR3 protein: CASSFRPRRNTGELFF

clone size: NA
V gene: TRBV5-1
J gene: TRBJ1-1
D gene: NA
CDR3 DNA: TGCGCCAGCAGTGGAGGGGTGGACACTGAAGCTTTCTTT
CDR3 protein: CASSGGVDTEAFF

clone size: NA
V gene: TRBV6-5
J gene: TRBJ1-1
D gene: TRBD1
CDR3 DNA: TGTGCCAGCCCCTGGGACAGGGAAGCTTTCTTT
CDR3 protein: CASPWDREAFF

clone size: NA
V gene: TRBV28
J gene: TRBJ2-3
D gene: TRBD2
CDR3 DNA: TGTGCCAGCAGTTTGGCGGGAGGAGGAGGAGATACGCAGTATTTT
CDR3 protein: CASSLAGGGGDTQYF

clone size: NA
V gene: TRBV5-1
J gene: TRBJ2-1
D gene: NA
CDR3 DNA: TGCGCCAGCAGCCCTCCCCAGGGAGACGAGCAGTTCTTC
CDR3 protein: CASSPPQGDEQFF

clone size: NA
V gene: TRBV25-1
J gene: TRBJ2-1
D gene: TRBD2
CDR3 DNA: TGTGCCAGCAGGACTAGCGTGGACAATGAGCAGTTCTTC
CDR3 protein: CASRTSVDNEQFF

clone size: NA
V gene: TRBV10-1
J gene: TRBJ2-1
D gene: TRBD2
CDR3 DNA: TGCGCCAGCAGTGAGTCGTTGACTAGCGGGAGCAATGAGCAGTTCTTC
CDR3 protein: CASSESLTSGSNEQFF

clone size: NA
V gene: TRBV28
J gene: TRBJ2-1
D gene: TRBD2
CDR3 DNA: TGTGCCAGCAATCAACACCGAGAGCGGGAGGGCCTCAATGAGCAGTTCTTC
CDR3 protein: CASNQHREREGLNEQFF

clone size: few
V gene: TRBV25-1
J gene: TRBJ1-2
D gene: NA
CDR3 DNA: TGTGCCAGCAGTATGGGACACCTCTATGGCTACACCTTC
CDR3 protein: CASSMGHLYGYTF

clone size: NA
V gene: TRBV13
J gene: TRBJ2-5
D gene: NA
CDR3 DNA: TGTGCCAGCAGCTCCAGGGGGGAAGAGACCCAGTACTTC
CDR3 protein: CASSSRGEETQYF

clone size: NA
V gene: TRBV19
J gene: TRBJ2-1
D gene: TRBD2
CDR3 DNA: TGTGCCAGTAAACCCTCCCGACTAGCGAGCTCCTACAATGAGCAGTTCTTC
CDR3 protein: CASKPSRLASSYNEQFF

clone size: NA
V gene: TRBV4-3
J gene: TRBJ2-7
D gene: NA
CDR3 DNA: TGCGCCAGCAGCCAAGATGGGGGACCCTACGAGCAGTACTTC
CDR3 protein: CASSQDGGPYEQYF

clone size: NA
V gene: TRBV27
J gene: TRBJ2-7
D gene: NA
CDR3 DNA: TGTGCCAGCAGTTTGGCCCCGTCTACCTACGAGCAGTACTTC
CDR3 protein: CASSLAPSTYEQYF

clone size: NA
V gene: TRBV27
J gene: TRBJ2-7
D gene: TRBD2
CDR3 DNA: TGTGCCAGCAGTTTATCCCTCCGGGACTACCCACGGGGGTCCTACGAGCAGTACTTC
CDR3 protein: CASSLSLRDYPRGSYEQYF

clone size: NA
V gene: TRBV30
J gene: TRBJ2-5
D gene: NA
CDR3 DNA: TGTGCCTGGTCTCGAGCGACAGTTAAGTACTTC
CDR3 protein: CAWSRATVKYF

clone size: NA
V gene: TRBV5-8
J gene: TRBJ2-5
D gene: TRBD2
CDR3 DNA: TGTGCCAGCAGCCCTGGACTAGCGGGACGGGAAGAGACCCAGTACTTC
CDR3 protein: CASSPGLAGREETQYF

clone size: NA
V gene: TRBV5-6
J gene: TRBJ1-1
D gene: NA
CDR3 DNA: TGTGCCAGCAGCTTGGATCCCCTAGGAACTGAAGCTTTCTTT
CDR3 protein: CASSLDPLGTEAFF

clone size: once
V gene: TRBV20-1
J gene: TRBJ2-1
D gene: NA
CDR3 DNA: TGCAGTGCCGGCTCCAATGAGCAGTTCTTC
CDR3 protein: CSAGSNEQFF

clone size: NA
V gene: TRBV6-5
J gene: TRBJ2-7
D gene: NA
CDR3 DNA: TGTGCCAGCAGTAAAACTCGAGACTACCCCTACGAGCAGTACTTC
CDR3 protein: CASSKTRDYPYEQYF

clone size: NA
V gene: TRBV6-1
J gene: TRBJ1-2
D gene: NA
CDR3 DNA: TGTGCCAGCAGTATCCACACATTATTAAGATATGGCTACACCTTC
CDR3 protein: CASSIHTLLRYGYTF

clone size: once
V gene: TRBV5-4
J gene: TRBJ2-4
D gene: NA
CDR3 DNA: TGTGCCAGCAGCTATACAGTTTCCTTAGCCAAAAACATTCAGTACTTC
CDR3 protein: CASSYTVSLAKNIQYF

clone size: NA
V gene: TRBV4-1
J gene: TRBJ2-7
D gene: TRBD2
CDR3 DNA: TGCGCCAGCAGCCCTGCTTCGGGACTAGCGGCCTACGAGCAGTACTTC
CDR3 protein: CASSPASGLAAYEQYF

clone size: NA
V gene: TRBV14
J gene: TRBJ1-1
D gene: NA
CDR3 DNA: TGTGTTACGGGAAGGTTCAGCACTGAAGCTTTCTTT
CDR3 protein: CVTGRFSTEAFF

clone size: NA
V gene: TRBV6-5
J gene: TRBJ1-2
D gene: TRBD1
CDR3 DNA: TGTGCCAGCAGAATGACAGGGGGCAGCTATGGCTACACCTTC
CDR3 protein: CASRMTGGSYGYTF

clone size: once
V gene: TRBV28
J gene: TRBJ2-1
D gene: TRBD2
CDR3 DNA: TGTGCCAGCAGTCCCCCGGGGACTAGCGGGAGGGGCTATGAGCAGTTCTTC
CDR3 protein: CASSPPGTSGRGYEQFF

clone size: NA
V gene: TRBV9
J gene: TRBJ2-7
D gene: TRBD1
CDR3 DNA: TGTGCCAGCAGCCTCCGTAGGGACAGGGCCGAGCAGTACTTC
CDR3 protein: CASSLRRDRAEQYF

clone size: NA
V gene: TRBV7-8
J gene: TRBJ2-3
D gene: TRBD2
CDR3 DNA: TGTGCCAGCAGCTTAGGGGCGGGAGGGCCCCCAGATACGCAGTATTTT
CDR3 protein: CASSLGAGGPPDTQYF

clone size: NA
V gene: TRBV7-8
J gene: TRBJ1-5
D gene: NA
CDR3 DNA: TGTGCCAGCAGCTTAGGGAGTGGGACGGAGGTACAGCCCCAGCATTTT
CDR3 protein: CASSLGSGTEVQPQHF

clone size: NA
V gene: TRBV30
J gene: TRBJ1-1
D gene: NA
CDR3 DNA: TGTGCCTGCCAACTGCGAAACACTGAAGCTTTCTTT
CDR3 protein: CACQLRNTEAFF

clone size: NA
V gene: TRBV29-1
J gene: TRBJ2-5
D gene: NA
CDR3 DNA: TGCAGCGTCCCCGAAGAGACCCAGTACTTC
CDR3 protein: CSVPEETQYF

clone size: once
V gene: TRBV6-6
J gene: TRBJ2-2
D gene: TRBD2
CDR3 DNA: TGTGCCAGCACGGGGCGGGAGTTATCCACCGGGGAGCTGTTTTTT
CDR3 protein: CASTGRELSTGELFF

clone size: NA
V gene: TRBV13
J gene: TRBJ2-1
D gene: NA
CDR3 DNA: TGTGCCAGCAGCTCCCCGATTAGGACAGGGATGACTAGCGGAGCCTACAATGAGCAGTTCTTC
CDR3 protein: CASSSPIRTGMTSGAYNEQFF

clone size: NA
V gene: TRBV6-1
J gene: TRBJ1-5
D gene: NA
CDR3 DNA: TGTGCCAGCAGTGAAGGGGGTGATCAGCCCCAGCATTTT
CDR3 protein: CASSEGGDQPQHF

clone size: NA
V gene: TRBV28
J gene: TRBJ1-1
D gene: NA
CDR3 DNA: TGTGCCAGCAACCTTGGGGGAGGGGCCGAAGCTTTCTTT
CDR3 protein: CASNLGGGAEAFF

clone size: NA
V gene: TRBV4-2
J gene: TRBJ2-3
D gene: TRBD1
CDR3 DNA: TGTGCCAGCAGCCAGTTCCGGGACAGCCTAACAGATACGCAGTATTTT
CDR3 protein: CASSQFRDSLTDTQYF

clone size: NA
V gene: TRBV28
J gene: TRBJ1-2
D gene: NA
CDR3 DNA: TGTGCCAGCCGTACCTTGTACTATGGCTACACCTTC
CDR3 protein: CASRTLYYGYTF

clone size: NA
V gene: TRBV28
J gene: TRBJ2-1
D gene: NA
CDR3 DNA: TGTGCCAGCAGCTCCGGCACGAGCTCCTACAATGAGCAGTTCTTC
CDR3 protein: CASSSGTSSYNEQFF

clone size: NA
V gene: TRBV29-1
J gene: TRBJ1-4
D gene: NA
CDR3 DNA: TGCAGCGTTATCAGGGGACCTAATGAAAAACTGTTTTTT
CDR3 protein: CSVIRGPNEKLFF

clone size: NA
V gene: TRBV6-6
J gene: TRBJ2-3
D gene: NA
CDR3 DNA: TGTGCCAGCTACCCACCGCAGTATTTT
CDR3 protein: CASYPPQYF

clone size: NA
V gene: TRBV28
J gene: TRBJ1-5
D gene: NA
CDR3 DNA: TGTGCCAGCAGTCGTTTATCCTACCCCAGGGCTTATAGCAATCAGCCCCAGCATTTT
CDR3 protein: CASSRLSYPRAYSNQPQHF

clone size: NA
V gene: TRBV18
J gene: TRBJ1-2
D gene: TRBD1
CDR3 DNA: TGTGCCAGCTCATCGGACAGGGGAGGGGATGGCTACACCTTC
CDR3 protein: CASSSDRGGDGYTF

clone size: NA
V gene: TRBV27
J gene: TRBJ1-5
D gene: TRBD1
CDR3 DNA: TGTGCCAGCAGTTTAGGGACAGGAAGCAATCAGCCCCAGCATTTT
CDR3 protein: CASSLGTGSNQPQHF

clone size: NA
V gene: TRBV28
J gene: TRBJ2-2
D gene: NA
CDR3 DNA: TGTGCCAGCATCCCCTCGCAGGCCAAGGAAGGAGATCCGAACACCGGGGAGCTGTTTTTT
CDR3 protein: CASIPSQAKEGDPNTGELFF

clone size: NA
V gene: TRBV7-3
J gene: TRBJ2-2
D gene: NA
CDR3 DNA: TGTGCCAGCAGCTCCCGTCCCAAGAACACCGGGGAGCTGTTTTTT
CDR3 protein: CASSSRPKNTGELFF

clone size: NA
V gene: TRBV7-9
J gene: TRBJ1-1
D gene: TRBD1
CDR3 DNA: TGTGCCAGCAGCGCCCGCCAGGGGGTGAACACTGAAGCTTTCTTT
CDR3 protein: CASSARQGVNTEAFF

clone size: NA
V gene: TRBV30
J gene: TRBJ2-7
D gene: TRBD1
CDR3 DNA: TGTGCCTGGAGCTCCCGGGACAGGGGGCACGACGAGCAGTACTTC
CDR3 protein: CAWSSRDRGHDEQYF

clone size: NA
V gene: TRBV7-8
J gene: TRBJ1-1
D gene: NA
CDR3 DNA: TGTGCCAGCAGCTTAGCCCCAGGGAGTTGGATGAACACTGAAGCTTTCTTT
CDR3 protein: CASSLAPGSWMNTEAFF

clone size: NA
V gene: TRBV10-3
J gene: TRBJ2-1
D gene: NA
CDR3 DNA: TGTGCCATCAGTCTTCGGACAGTCCTGAAGTACAATGAGCAGTTCTTC
CDR3 protein: CAISLRTVLKYNEQFF

clone size: NA
V gene: TRBV6-5
J gene: TRBJ2-1
D gene: NA
CDR3 DNA: TGTGCCAGCAGTTACACACAGGCCCTCTACAATGAGCAGTTCTTC
CDR3 protein: CASSYTQALYNEQFF

clone size: NA
V gene: TRBV7-2
J gene: TRBJ1-5
D gene: TRBD1
CDR3 DNA: TGTGCCAGCAGCGTAGACAGGGGGCAAATACGCAATCAGCCCCAGCATTTT
CDR3 protein: CASSVDRGQIRNQPQHF